This T cell receptor beta chain is from a study of T cell changes during pregnancy in multiple sclerosis. With 4 bases clipped from V and 6 bases from J, the junction kept 1 base outside the gene matches. Germline V gene lookup returns CDR1 ENHRY and CDR2 SYGVKD. This CDR3 contains 12 residues. Using immunoSEQ multiplex PCR, the repertoire was profiled, and TCRdb retains in-frame clones only, with some absent. The data show over 50,000 clones, more than 75% seen once. The sample was peripheral blood, taken in the third trimester of pregnancy. This TCR derives from a female donor in good health, enrolled as a control in a pregnancy study. The chain carries TRBV10-3 and TRBJ1-2; 8 nucleotides line up with TRBD1. CDR3 region: CAISVQGDGYTF. For the CDR3, the DNA is TGTGCCATCAGTGTACAGGGGGATGGCTACACCTTC.